This T cell receptor (beta chain) was captured in a study of CXCR3-negative and CXCR3-positive naive CD8 T cells. Within the CD8+ T cell compartment, naive cells were CD45RO-CCR7+CD27+CD95-. The TRB libraries of cDNA were built by UMI-labeled 5' RACE. Reprocessing the 5' RACE reads, TCRdb reports a single entry for every CDR3 protein and omits DNA. Seen in this sample are 95,000 to 100,000 distinct CDR3 sequences; the ten most common clones hold 1.1%. On this clonotype: Its specificity is not known.

Findings of the study overall: CXCR3-positive naive cells had more hydrophobic TRB CDR3s than CXCR3-negative naive cells. Naive CXCR3-negative cells resembled naive CXCR3-positive cells in TRBV-TRBJ usage; memory cells differed.

The sample comprised naive CXCR3+ CD8+ T cells from blood. Noted subset: CD45RO-CCR7+CD27+CD95- naive CD8+ T cells expressing CXCR3 (TNR3+). This clonotype was obtained from a human donor in good health. Some clones in this sample may be carry-over from other donors' samples.

This CDR3 reads CASSRGTGEYQPQHF. J is TRBJ1-5 and V is TRBV12-3 or TRBV12-4; TCRdb indicates TRBD1, and absent DNA this call remains unverified. This CDR3 region has 15 residues.